This T cell receptor beta chain derives from a study of T cell repertoires in cytomegalovirus infection (dated by TCRdb to the late 2010s). With regard to the full study: Donor HLA type was relevant to the analysis, as public TCR beta signatures indicated carriage of CMV infection together with the matching HLA type.

Comment on this clonotype: Its antigen remains undetermined. Within one base of it there is no much larger clone, and no base qualities were kept.

Reads for this sample came from an Illumina HiSeq 1500. TCRdb ran its own pipeline on the public reads, namely fastp trimming at Q25 and MiXCR clone calling, and kept in-frame beta chains. Records with the same CDR3 protein are collapsed into one entry carrying the most frequent genes and DNA. A total of 300,000 or so distinct CDR3 sequences appear in this sample, roughly a tenth of them only once. Around 2.5% of the sample is in the top ten clones. From cysteine to phenylalanine, the CDR3 is 13 amino acids long. This entry keeps only the CDR3 DNA: 39 bases, framed from base 1. The trim is 0 bases for V and 5 bases for J, with a gap of 10 bases between the germline ends. Taken from the germline V gene (reference sequence), the CDR1 and CDR2 loops are DFQATT and SNEGSKA. Results the study describes overall, beyond this receptor: The ex vivo response was dominated by HLA-C-restricted CMV-specific TCR beta clonotypes, which also provided the single most frequent clonotype in two of eight donors. Cumulative frequency of public TCR beta family members discriminated carriers of CMV infection plus the relevant HLA type in this cohort and an independent approximately 370-donor cohort.

The receptor's source is a human donor in good health (CMV status not recorded). Some clones in this sample may be carry-over from other donors' samples. The chain uses TRBV20-1 and TRBJ1-1, with TRBD1 perhaps the D gene, on 6 matching bases. The sequenced material came from PBMCs. The CDR3 region: CSARDARGTEAFF. DNA sequence: TGCAGTGCTAGAGATGCTAGGGGGACTGAAGCTTTCTTT.